The sequence of this TCR beta chain was determined in a study of T cell responses to AZD1222 COVID-19 vaccine. Study results and caveats: Spike-specific TCR repertoires showed rising breadth and depth after two AZD1222 doses. Repertoire sampling happened only post peak T cell response. Baseline testing showed seropositivity in only a handful of AZD1222 recipients. Clonal diversity may have been underestimated in mostly white British donors.

Assay used: immunoSEQ multiplex PCR; TCRdb lists only in-frame clones, some missing. The sample includes about 100,000 clones, around nine tenths seen only once; the top ten take about 1.5%. As for this clone: The target antigen is unknown.

V was pared by 10 bases and J by 8 bases, with 14 bases between. The germline V gene encodes CDR1 SEHNR and CDR2 FQNEAQ (reference sequence). The CDR3 has 11 residues. The V gene is TRBV7-9, the J gene TRBJ1-1; D remains ambiguous. This receptor was taken from an adult in good health. The source was peripheral blood, collected on day 0 of AZD1222 vaccination. CDR3 amino acids: CATQKSKEAFF. CDR3 bases: TGTGCCACCCAGAAGTCTAAAGAAGCTTTCTTT.